These 21 T cell receptor beta chains were all obtained from the same sample, sequenced in a study of blood T cell repertoires in COVID-19. Libraries were prepared by immunoSEQ multiplex PCR; TCRdb keeps only in-frame clonotypes and omits some of them. In the table there are about 430,000 clones, roughly 88% of which are singletons. The sequenced sample consisted of PBMCs or T cells enriched from blood (not recorded which). These receptors originate from a woman younger than 45 with acute COVID-19.

This chain joins TRBV27 and TRBJ2-1, with 8 bases that match TRBD1. The CDR3 sequence is 16 residues long. Looked up from germline, CDR1 is MNHEY and CDR2 is SMNVEV (reference sequence). Trimming cost V 2 bases and J 1 base; bases outside gene matches: 4. The CDR3 DNA reads as TGTGCCAGCAGTTTAGGCAGGGGGCAATCCTACAATGAGCAGTTCTTC. Translating gives CASSLGRGQSYNEQFF.

The V call is TRBV11-3, the J call TRBJ2-2; no reliable D call. The CDR3 covers 12 residues. Germline V gene data show CDR1 as SGHNT and CDR2 as YENEEA. The V gene lost 4 bases and the J gene lost 2 bases, with 2 bases spanning the gap. The CDR3 DNA reads as TGTGCCAGCAGCTCTAACACCGGGGAGCTGTTTTTT. Translation: CASSSNTGELFF.

This clone was observed a few times. This chain joins TRBV10-3 and TRBJ2-2; 8 nucleotides align to TRBD1. V lost 6 bases, J lost 3 bases, and 12 bases stayed unmatched. Per germline, CDR1 ENHRY and CDR2 SYGVKD. The CDR3 extends over 17 amino acids. CDR3 bases: TGTGCCATCAGACGAAGGACCGGGACAGGCGACACCGGGGAGCTGTTTTTT. Encoded protein: CAIRRRTGTGDTGELFF.

V gene TRBV6-4 combines with J gene TRBJ1-1; D gene uncertain. Trimming removed 4 bases from V and 3 bases from J, with 12 bases in between. The germline V gene has CDR1 MRHNA and CDR2 SNTAGT. This CDR3 is 14 amino acids long. CDR3 amino acids: CASSVGSSDTEAFF. The CDR3 DNA follows: TGTGCCAGCAGTGTCGGTAGTTCGGACACTGAAGCTTTCTTT.

This chain joins TRBV5-1 and TRBJ1-1; D possibly corresponds to TRBD1 (6 bases). Germline V CDR1 and CDR2: SGHRS, YFSETQ. This CDR3 is 14 amino acids long. Trimming removed 5 bases at V and 1 base at J, with 12 bases between. The DNA for the CDR3 is TGCGCCAGCAGTTTTCAGACAGGGAACACTGAAGCTTTCTTT. Amino acid sequence: CASSFQTGNTEAFF. The complete variable domain, with remaining parts taken from reference TRBV5-1 and TRBJ1-1, reads KAGVTQTPRYLIKTRGQQVTLSCSPISGHRSVSWYQQTPGQGLQFLFEYFSETQRNKGNFPGRFSGRQFSNSRSEMNVSTLELGDSALYLCASSFQTGNTEAFFGQGTRLTVV.

V usage is TRBV10-3 and J usage is TRBJ2-1; D is perhaps TRBD2 (7 bases). The CDR3 runs 13 residues. V was trimmed by 11 bases and J by 6 bases, leaving 17 bases between them. Germline loops: CDR1 ENHRY, CDR2 SYGVKD. The CDR3 sequence is CASGGKAGNEQFF. CDR3 DNA sequence: TGTGCCTCGGGGGGCAAAGCGGGCAATGAGCAGTTCTTC.

V and J are TRBV10-2 and TRBJ1-2; 8 nucleotides agree with TRBD1. CDR3 length: 14 residues. Germline V CDR1 and CDR2: WSHSY, SAAADI. V trimming: 7 bases; J trimming: 6 bases; junction bases outside the gene matches: 10. DNA of the CDR3: TGCGCCAGCACGCCCCCGGACAGGGAGGATGGCTACACCTTC. Translated, it gives CASTPPDREDGYTF.

This clone was observed a single time. This chain links TRBV5-1 with TRBJ2-7, with D possibly being TRBD2 (5 bases). V was cut by 2 bases and J by 4 bases, with 13 bases left in between. The CDR3 extends over 14 amino acids. The germline V gene encodes CDR1 SGHRS and CDR2 YFSETQ. CDR3 bases: TGCGCCAGCAGCTTCGGGGTTGGCGCTTACGAGCAGTACTTC. It translates to CASSFGVGAYEQYF. The whole variable domain, filled in from reference TRBV5-1 and TRBJ2-7, reads KAGVTQTPRYLIKTRGQQVTLSCSPISGHRSVSWYQQTPGQGLQFLFEYFSETQRNKGNFPGRFSGRQFSNSRSEMNVSTLELGDSALYLCASSFGVGAYEQYFGPGTRLTVT.

This chain uses TRBV30 with TRBJ2-1, with 9 bases that match TRBD1. The CDR3 loop spans 14 amino acids. The V gene end was trimmed by 4 bases and the J gene end by 9 bases; junction bases not matched to a gene: 10. The germline V gene has CDR1 GTSNPN and CDR2 SVGIG (reference sequence). CDR3 bases: TGTGCCTGGACCGGGACAGGGAAAATAGGTGAGCAGTTCTTC. Protein sequence: CAWTGTGKIGEQFF.

V gene TRBV7-3 combines with J gene TRBJ1-1; D is perhaps TRBD1 (5 bases). Looked up from germline, CDR1 is SGHTA and CDR2 is FQGTGA. V was pared by 1 base and J by 6 bases, with 9 bases between. This CDR3 is built from 13 residues. CDR3 DNA: TGTGCCAGCAGCTTAAACTGGGGGGCTGAAGCTTTCTTT. This encodes CASSLNWGAEAFF.

J is TRBJ2-7 and V is TRBV24-1, with 12 bases identical to TRBD2. Germline trimming cut 2 bases from V and 5 bases from J; bases unmatched to any gene: 12. This CDR3 has 18 residues. In germline, CDR1 is KGHDR, CDR2 SFDVKD. The CDR3 DNA reads TGTGCCACCAGTGATTGGCTAGCGGGGGGGCGGGGGACCCACGAGCAGTACTTC. Its protein product is CATSDWLAGGRGTHEQYF.

V usage is TRBV29-1 and J usage is TRBJ2-5; D uncertain. The CDR3 sequence is 13 residues long. V gave up 2 bases and J gave up 5 bases, with 12 bases separating them. The germline CDR1 and CDR2 sequences are SQVTM and ANQGSEA. This CDR3 is CSVERTLRETQYF. The CDR3, as DNA: TGCAGCGTTGAACGAACCTTGCGGGAGACCCAGTACTTC.

The genes are TRBV4-1 and TRBJ1-6, with D hard to call. With 3 bases removed from V and 10 bases from J, the gap between germline ends came to 10 bases. The CDR3 contains 13 residues. CDR1 is MGHRA and CDR2 is YSYEKL in the germline V gene. DNA for the CDR3: TGCGCCAGCAGCCAGGTACCTAACTCACCCCTCCACTTT. This gives the protein CASSQVPNSPLHF.

The chain couples TRBV12-5 to TRBJ1-2, with 7 bases identical to TRBD1. V was clipped by 1 base and J by 8 bases; unmatched bases: 7. Germline CDR1 LGHNT, CDR2 FRNRAP. This CDR3 is built from 14 residues. CDR3 nucleotides: TGTGCTAGTGGTTTGGGACAGGGCGAGTTGGGCTACACCTTC. Protein product: CASGLGQGELGYTF.

The rearrangement uses TRBV6-5 and TRBJ1-1; TRBD1 matches 7 bases. The V and J ends lost 3 bases and 4 bases, in that order; junction bases with no gene match: 5. The CDR3 runs 14 residues. Germline V gene data show CDR1 as MNHEY and CDR2 as SVGAGI. In DNA, the CDR3 is TGTGCCAGCAGTTATCAGGGGGAAGGCACTGAAGCTTTCTTT. This encodes CASSYQGEGTEAFF.

CDR3 in DNA: TGTGCCAGCAGTTTAGCGGGGGTTAATCGCCAGTTCTTC. Its translation is CASSLAGVNRQFF. The gene calls are TRBV6-5 and TRBJ2-1; TRBD2 aligns across 9 bases. J was trimmed by 13 bases and V by 4 bases; bases with no gene match: 8. The CDR3 sequence is 13 residues long. In germline, CDR1 is MNHEY, CDR2 SVGAGI.

The chain carries TRBV18 and TRBJ1-3, with a possible D match to TRBD1 (6 bases). V was clipped by 6 bases and J by 3 bases, with 15 bases between them. The CDR3 extends over 15 amino acids. Germline V gene data show CDR1 as KGHSH and CDR2 as LQKENI. The CDR3 is CASSPKDRNGNTIYF. CDR3 sequence (DNA): TGTGCCAGCTCCCCTAAGGACAGAAATGGAAACACCATATATTTT.

This sequence joins TRBV5-6 and TRBJ1-5; TRBD1 is a possible D gene (5 bases). This CDR3 has 15 residues. V was clipped by 0 bases and J by 3 bases, with 10 bases between them. Germline lookup yields CDR1 SGHDT and CDR2 YYEEEE. CDR3 DNA: TGTGCCAGCAGCTTGGGCGGAGGGACCAATCAGCCCCAGCATTTT. Translated: CASSLGGGTNQPQHF. Full variable domain (remainder filled in from reference TRBV5-6 and TRBJ1-5): DAGVTQSPTHLIKTRGQQVTLRCSPKSGHDTVSWYQQALGQGPQFIFQYYEEEERQRGNFPDRFSGHQFPNYSSELNVNALLLGDSALYLCASSLGGGTNQPQHFGDGTRLSIL.

V and J are TRBV24-1 and TRBJ1-5; the D is unclear. The germline CDR1 and CDR2 sequences are KGHDR and SFDVKD. The CDR3 consists of 13 residues. Trimming stripped 5 bases from V and 9 bases from J, with 13 bases between. The CDR3 DNA sequence: TGTGCCACCAGTGCTGAGACGGGATGGCCCCAGCATTTT. Translated: CATSAETGWPQHF.

The J gene is TRBJ2-2, the V gene TRBV7-9; weak D call: TRBD1 (6 bases). V was pared by 5 bases and J by 6 bases, with 13 bases between. Looked up from germline, CDR1 is SEHNR and CDR2 is FQNEAQ (reference sequence). This CDR3 spans 14 amino acids. CDR3 residues: CASSPTGISGELFF. The CDR3 DNA reads TGTGCCAGCAGCCCGACAGGTATCTCCGGGGAGCTGTTTTTT.

The chain recombines TRBV4-1 with TRBJ2-1; 9 bases are shared with TRBD1. The CDR3 consists of 15 residues. CDR1 is MGHRA and CDR2 is YSYEKL in the germline V gene. Germline trimming cut 0 bases from V and 8 bases from J; bases unmatched to any gene: 5. DNA for the CDR3: TGCGCCAGCAGCCAAGAGGACAGGGGAGAATATGAGCAGTTCTTC. Its protein product is CASSQEDRGEYEQFF.